The source of this TCR beta chain is a study of blood T cell repertoires in COVID-19. Background on the study: PBMCs, B-cell-depleted T cells, or T cells provided the cDNA or gDNA that made up the material.

Germline V gene data show CDR1 as KGHSH and CDR2 as LQKENI. Trimming took off 0 bases at V and 4 bases at J, with 12 bases between the two ends. The CDR3 has 15 residues. On this clone itself: Distinct nucleotide sequences in the sample also encode this CDR3.

As processed by the authors: Reference gene primers were amplified, and this amplification served to estimate nucleated cell counts. Profiled with immunoSEQ multiplex PCR; TCRdb holds only in-frame clones, not every one. V and J calls and clone size are those listed in that table; D and trimming were worked out from the DNA. Of about 110,000 clones listed, about four fifths are singletons. The specimen sequenced was peripheral blood. This TCR derives from a man between 65 and 85 years old with acute or convalescent COVID-19. The chain combines TRBV18 with TRBJ1-1; D may be TRBD1 (6 bases). The CDR3 region is CASSPPQGGGTEAFF. CDR3 DNA sequence: TGTGCCAGCTCACCACCACAGGGTGGTGGCACTGAAGCTTTCTTT.